The clone carrying this TCR beta chain was recorded a few times. It was with a sample-barcoded 5' primer and a J-beta primer mix that a second PCR of roughly 6 to 12 cycles was run. Via MiXCR, TCRdb re-called the 5' RACE reads, giving one row per CDR3 protein. This sample yields 650,000 to 1,000,000 distinct CDR3 sequences, of which 35% to 60% are seen a single time; roughly 20% belongs to the top ten. The data belong to a study of blood T cells in healthy people across ages. The V end lost 0 bases, the J end lost 5 bases, and 17 bases lay between the germline ends. The CDR3 spans 16 residues. Germline V gene lookup returns CDR1 DFQATT and CDR2 SNEGSKA (reference sequence).

The receptor's source is a man older than 75 in good health. The specimen sequenced was blood. This chain uses TRBV20-1 with TRBJ2-1, with D hard to call. CDR3: CSARDPPASKDNEQFF. In DNA form, the CDR3 reads TGCAGTGCTAGAGATCCGCCAGCGTCTAAAGACAATGAGCAGTTCTTC.